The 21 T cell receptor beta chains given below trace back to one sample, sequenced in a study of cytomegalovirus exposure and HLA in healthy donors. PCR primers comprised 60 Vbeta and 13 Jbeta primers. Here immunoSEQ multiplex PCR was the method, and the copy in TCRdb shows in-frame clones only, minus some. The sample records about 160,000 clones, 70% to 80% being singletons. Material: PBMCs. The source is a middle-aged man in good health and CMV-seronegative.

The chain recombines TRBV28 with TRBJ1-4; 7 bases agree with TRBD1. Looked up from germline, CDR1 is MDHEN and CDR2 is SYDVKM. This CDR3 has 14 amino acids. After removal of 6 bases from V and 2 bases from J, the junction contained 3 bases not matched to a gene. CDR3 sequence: CASRKQGTNEKLFF. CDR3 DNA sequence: TGTGCCAGCAGAAAACAGGGGACTAATGAAAAACTGTTTTTT.

The CDR3 sequence: CASNRGSYNEQFF. The DNA for the CDR3 is TGTGCCAGCAATAGGGGGTCCTACAATGAGCAGTTCTTC. This chain uses TRBV2 with TRBJ2-1; weak D call: TRBD1 (6 bases). Germline assignment: CDR1 SNHLY and CDR2 FYNNEI. The CDR3 has 13 amino acids. Trimming pared 7 bases from V and 1 base from J, leaving 8 bases between. The variable domain in full, with the rest retrieved from reference TRBV2 and TRBJ2-1, is EPEVTQTPSHQVTQMGQEVILRCVPISNHLYFYWYRQILGQKVEFLVSFYNNEISEKSEIFDDQFSVERPDGSNFTLKIRSTKLEDSAMYFCASNRGSYNEQFFGPGTRLTVL.

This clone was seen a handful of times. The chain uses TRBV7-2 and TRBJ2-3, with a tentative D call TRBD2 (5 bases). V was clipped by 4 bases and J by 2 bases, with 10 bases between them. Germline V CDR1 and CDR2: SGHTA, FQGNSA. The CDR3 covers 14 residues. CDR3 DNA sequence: TGTGCCAGCAGCTCTAACGGGAACACAGATACGCAGTATTTT. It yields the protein CASSSNGNTDTQYF.

The CDR3 sequence is CASSFVTRETQYF. The DNA of the CDR3 is TGTGCCAGCAGCTTCGTGACTAGAGAGACCCAGTACTTC. The chain combines TRBV5-4 with TRBJ2-5; D might be TRBD2 (6 bases). The CDR3 runs to 13 residues. Germline values: CDR1 SGHNT, CDR2 YYREEE (reference sequence). V was clipped by 2 bases and J by 4 bases, with 9 bases between them.

The CDR3 is CASKALATTDTQYF. CDR3 sequence (DNA): TGTGCCAGCAAGGCTCTAGCTACCACAGATACGCAGTATTTT. The V gene is TRBV7-2, the J gene TRBJ2-3, with D tentatively TRBD2 (5 bases). The V end was cut by 7 bases, the J end by 2 bases, with 13 bases between. The CDR3 spans 14 residues. The germline V gene encodes CDR1 SGHTA and CDR2 FQGNSA.

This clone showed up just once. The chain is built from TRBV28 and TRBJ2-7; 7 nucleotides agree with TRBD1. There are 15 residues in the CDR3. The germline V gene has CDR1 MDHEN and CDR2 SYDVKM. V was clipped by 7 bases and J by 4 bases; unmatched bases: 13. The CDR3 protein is CASTLGRDRWYEQYF. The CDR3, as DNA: TGTGCCAGCACCTTGGGCCGGGACAGATGGTACGAGCAGTACTTC. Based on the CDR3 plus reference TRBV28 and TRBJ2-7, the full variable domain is DVKVTQSSRYLVKRTGEKVFLECVQDMDHENMFWYRQDPGLGLRLIYFSYDVKMKEKGDIPEGYSVSREKKERFSLILESASTNQTSMYLCASTLGRDRWYEQYFGPGTRLTVT.

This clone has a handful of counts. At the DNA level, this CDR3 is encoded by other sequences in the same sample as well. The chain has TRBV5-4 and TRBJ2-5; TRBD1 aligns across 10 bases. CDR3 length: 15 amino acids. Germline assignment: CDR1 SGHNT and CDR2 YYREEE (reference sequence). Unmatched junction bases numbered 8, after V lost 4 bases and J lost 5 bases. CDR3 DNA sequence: TGTGCCAGCAGCCCTAGACAGGGGGCGGGTGAGACCCAGTACTTC. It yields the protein CASSPRQGAGETQYF.

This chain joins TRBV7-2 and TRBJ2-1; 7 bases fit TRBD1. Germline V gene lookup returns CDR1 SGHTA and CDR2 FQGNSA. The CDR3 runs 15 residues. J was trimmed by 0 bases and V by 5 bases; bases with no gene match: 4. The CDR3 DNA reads TGTGCCAGCAGCCCCAGACAGGGCTCCTACAATGAGCAGTTCTTC. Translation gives CASSPRQGSYNEQFF.

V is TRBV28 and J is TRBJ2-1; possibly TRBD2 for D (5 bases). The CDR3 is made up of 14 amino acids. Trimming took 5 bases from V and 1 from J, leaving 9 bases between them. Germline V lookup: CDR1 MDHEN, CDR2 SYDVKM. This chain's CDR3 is CASSPRTSYNEQFF. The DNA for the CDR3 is TGTGCCAGCAGTCCCCGGACTTCCTACAATGAGCAGTTCTTC.

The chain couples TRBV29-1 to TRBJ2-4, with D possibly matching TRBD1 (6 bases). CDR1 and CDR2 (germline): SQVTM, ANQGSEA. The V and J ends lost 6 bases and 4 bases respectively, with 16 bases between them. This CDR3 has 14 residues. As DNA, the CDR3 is TGCAGCGTCGCGACAGGCGTGGGGAAAAACATTCAGTACTTC. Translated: CSVATGVGKNIQYF. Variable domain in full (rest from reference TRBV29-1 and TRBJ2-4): SAVISQKPSRDICQRGTSLTIQCQVDSQVTMMFWYRQQPGQSLTLIATANQGSEATYESGFVIDKFPISRPNLTFSTLTVSNMSPEDSSIYLCSVATGVGKNIQYFGAGTRLSVL.

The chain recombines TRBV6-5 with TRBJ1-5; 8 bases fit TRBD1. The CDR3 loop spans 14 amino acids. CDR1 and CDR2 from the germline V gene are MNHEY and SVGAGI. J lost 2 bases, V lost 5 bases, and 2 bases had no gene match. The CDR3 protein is CASSEDRGNQPQHF. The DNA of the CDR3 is TGTGCCAGCAGTGAGGACAGGGGCAATCAGCCCCAGCATTTT.

CDR3 in amino acids: CASTPLRPLAYEQYF. The CDR3 nucleotides are TGTGCCAGCACCCCCTTGCGCCCCTTAGCCTACGAGCAGTACTTC. The V gene is TRBV28, the J gene TRBJ2-7; D is undetermined. Per germline, CDR1 MDHEN and CDR2 SYDVKM. This CDR3 region has 15 residues. Trimming shortened V by 7 bases and J by 2 bases, and 18 bases separated the two germline ends. The full variable domain, in which reference TRBV28 and TRBJ2-7 provide the parts outside the CDR3, is DVKVTQSSRYLVKRTGEKVFLECVQDMDHENMFWYRQDPGLGLRLIYFSYDVKMKEKGDIPEGYSVSREKKERFSLILESASTNQTSMYLCASTPLRPLAYEQYFGPGTRLTVT.

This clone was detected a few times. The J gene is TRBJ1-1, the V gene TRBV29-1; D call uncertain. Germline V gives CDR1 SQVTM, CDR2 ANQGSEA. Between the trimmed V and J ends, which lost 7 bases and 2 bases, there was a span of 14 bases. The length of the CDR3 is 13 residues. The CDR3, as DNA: TGCAGCGGATATAAGGCGGAAAACACTGAAGCTTTCTTT. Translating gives CSGYKAENTEAFF.

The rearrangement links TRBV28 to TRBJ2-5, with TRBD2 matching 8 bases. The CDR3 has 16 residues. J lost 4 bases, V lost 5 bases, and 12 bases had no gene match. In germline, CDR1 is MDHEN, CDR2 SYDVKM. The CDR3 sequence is CASSLRPSGFRETQYF. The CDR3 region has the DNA TGTGCCAGCAGTCTTCGGCCTAGCGGGTTTAGAGAGACCCAGTACTTC.

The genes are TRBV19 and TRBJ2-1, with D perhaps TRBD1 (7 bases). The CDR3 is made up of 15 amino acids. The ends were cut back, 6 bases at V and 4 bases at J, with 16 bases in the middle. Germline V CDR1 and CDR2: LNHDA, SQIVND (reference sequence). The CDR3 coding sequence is TGTGCCAGTAGAATGGGGGGACAGAGATACAATGAGCAGTTCTTC. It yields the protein CASRMGGQRYNEQFF.

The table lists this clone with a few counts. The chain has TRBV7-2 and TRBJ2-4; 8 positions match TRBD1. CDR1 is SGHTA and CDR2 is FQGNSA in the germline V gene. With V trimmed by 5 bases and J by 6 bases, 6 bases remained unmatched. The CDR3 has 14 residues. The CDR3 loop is CASSDGQGRNIQYF. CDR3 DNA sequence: TGTGCCAGCAGCGACGGACAGGGCAGAAACATTCAGTACTTC. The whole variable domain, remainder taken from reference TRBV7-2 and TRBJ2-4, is GAGVSQSPSNKVTEKGKDVELRCDPISGHTALYWYRQSLGQGLEFLIYFQGNSAPDKSGLPSDRFSAERTGGSVSTLTIQRTQQEDSAVYLCASSDGQGRNIQYFGAGTRLSVL.

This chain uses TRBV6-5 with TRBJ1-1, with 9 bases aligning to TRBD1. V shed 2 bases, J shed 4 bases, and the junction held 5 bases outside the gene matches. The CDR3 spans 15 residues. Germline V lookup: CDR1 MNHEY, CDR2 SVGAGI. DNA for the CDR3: TGTGCCAGCAGTTACGACAGGGGGTTGCGCACTGAAGCTTTCTTT. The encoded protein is CASSYDRGLRTEAFF.

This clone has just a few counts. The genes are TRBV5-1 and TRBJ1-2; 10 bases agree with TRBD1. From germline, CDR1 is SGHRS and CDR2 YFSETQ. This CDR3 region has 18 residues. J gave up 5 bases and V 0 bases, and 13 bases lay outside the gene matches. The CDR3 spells CASSLGQGASLSRYGYTF. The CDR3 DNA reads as TGCGCCAGCAGCTTGGGACAGGGGGCGTCGTTATCCCGATATGGCTACACCTTC.

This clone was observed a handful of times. The CDR3: CASMDRGHGNTIYF. CDR3 bases: TGTGCCAGCATGGACAGAGGACATGGAAACACCATATATTTT. The V gene is TRBV6-1, the J gene TRBJ1-3; D might be TRBD1 (6 bases). The CDR3 contains 14 residues. With 7 bases removed from V and 3 bases from J, the gap between germline ends came to 13 bases. CDR1 MNHNS and CDR2 SASEGT come from the germline V gene.

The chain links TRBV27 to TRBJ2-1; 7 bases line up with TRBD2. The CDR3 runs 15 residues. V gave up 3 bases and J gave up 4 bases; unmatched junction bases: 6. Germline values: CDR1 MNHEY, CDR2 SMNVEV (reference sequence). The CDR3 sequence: CASSFPGLEYNEQFF. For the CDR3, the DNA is TGTGCCAGCAGTTTCCCAGGACTAGAGTACAATGAGCAGTTCTTC.

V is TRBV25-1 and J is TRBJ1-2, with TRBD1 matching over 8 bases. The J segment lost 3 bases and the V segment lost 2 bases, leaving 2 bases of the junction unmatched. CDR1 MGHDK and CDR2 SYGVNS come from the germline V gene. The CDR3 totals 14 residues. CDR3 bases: TGTGCCAGCAGTGAAGCAGGGGGCTACTATGGCTACACCTTC. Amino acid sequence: CASSEAGGYYGYTF.